The clone carrying this TCR beta chain was detected only a few times. Its target is unknown. The data belong to a study of identical twins. V trimming: 5 bases; J trimming: 14 bases; junction bases outside the gene matches: 11. Germline lookup yields CDR1 SGHTA and CDR2 FQGTGA. The CDR3 is 13 residues long. In TCRdb, the 5' RACE reads were re-called with MiXCR into one record per CDR3 protein. The repertoire has 200,000 to 300,000 distinct CDR3 sequences, 8% to 11% of them found once; the top ten carry 9% to 10%. Whole-study results and caveats: Beta out-of-frame sequences showed weaker excess twin sharing. Conclusions leaned on cross-sectional statistical analysis and did not track the same donors over time.

The clonotype originates from a man aged 50-60 years in good health. Material for sequencing was memory T cells sorted from blood. V gene TRBV7-3 combines with J gene TRBJ2-3, with 9 bases identical to TRBD2. DNA of the CDR3: TGTGCCAGCAGCCCTCAAATTGGGACTAGCCCGTATTTT. Its translation is CASSPQIGTSPYF.